One sample yielded the 4 T cell receptor beta chains listed below, sequenced in a study of cytomegalovirus exposure and HLA in healthy donors. Profiled with immunoSEQ multiplex PCR; TCRdb holds only in-frame clones, not every one. The sample comprises under 150,000 clones, approximately 87% of which are singletons, and nearly 6.5% rests with the top ten. Sequenced material: PBMCs. The origin of the receptors is a woman younger than 35 in good health and CMV-seropositive.

The chain is built from TRBV7-6 and TRBJ2-7; possible D gene TRBD2, 5 bases. The CDR3 is 17 residues long. V dropped 5 bases and J dropped 0 bases, with 20 bases sitting between them. CDR1 SGHVS and CDR2 FNYEAQ come from the germline V gene. The CDR3 sequence: CASSIGLGRSNSYEQYF. As DNA, the CDR3 is TGTGCCAGCAGCATTGGACTCGGTAGGTCGAACTCCTACGAGCAGTACTTC. The full variable domain, in which reference TRBV7-6 and TRBJ2-7 provide the parts outside the CDR3, is GAGVSQSPRYKVTKRGQDVALRCDPISGHVSLYWYRQALGQGPEFLTYFNYEAQQDKSGLPNDRFSAERPEGSISTLTIQRTEQRDSAMYRCASSIGLGRSNSYEQYFGPGTRLTVT.

The chain links TRBV7-3 to TRBJ2-1; TRBD2 agrees at 9 bases. Trimming took 3 bases from V and 1 from J; bases not matched to a gene: 1. Germline V gene lookup returns CDR1 SGHTA and CDR2 FQGTGA. The CDR3 runs to 15 residues. CDR3 coding DNA: TGTGCCAGCAGCTTTAGCGGGGGATCCTACAATGAGCAGTTCTTC. It encodes CASSFSGGSYNEQFF.

The sample holds a few counts of this clone. V usage is TRBV21-1 and J usage is TRBJ2-7; the table names TRBD2, a call not compared with the DNA. TRBV21-1 is labeled a pseudogene. The CDR3 totals 23 residues. This CDR3 is CASSKPYETKPQTDYPWAYEQYF. CDR3 DNA: TGTGCCAGCAGCAAACCTTACGAGACAAAACCCCAAACGGACTACCCTTGGGCCTACGAGCAGTACTTC.

Here the CDR3 reads CASSQTTTDTQYF. The CDR3 bases are TGCGCCAGCAGCCAAACTACCACAGATACGCAGTATTTT. The gene calls are TRBV4-3 and TRBJ2-3; no reliable D call. Germline CDR1 reads LGHNA; CDR2 reads YSLEER. The CDR3 spans 13 residues. Deletions cut 2 bases from V and 2 bases from J, with 5 bases between.